A selection of T cell receptor beta chains follows, all from one sample in a study of T-cell memory formation after mild COVID-19. TCRdb fed the 5' RACE reads into MiXCR, producing one record per CDR3 protein. The sample yields about 400,000 distinct CDR3 sequences, about 24% seen once. Sequenced material: PBMCs or a T cell subset sorted from them (not recorded which). All receptors derive from an adult woman who had mild COVID-19 (a few samples of this study predate the infection). Cell type and time point are not known. Each CDR3 is given with its conserved first and last residue. Each record gives: J gene, V gene, clone size, D gene, CDR3 DNA, CDR3 protein. D genes are given only for firm matches. Clone size is not always given. Where it is, it says once, few, many or a class for expanded clones.

>TRBJ2-7|TRBV7-2|-|TRBD1
TGTGCCAGCAGCTTAGATCTGACAGGGATCTACGAGCAGTACTTC
CASSLDLTGIYEQYF
>TRBJ2-2|TRBV4-3|-|TRBD2
TGCGCCAGCAGCCAAGATCTCAGGACTAGCGGTTACACCGGGGAGCTGTTTTTT
CASSQDLRTSGYTGELFF
>TRBJ2-7|TRBV11-2|-|TRBD2
TGTGCCAGCAGCTTAGATCGGAGGACTAGCGGGACGGCCTACGAGCAGTACTTC
CASSLDRRTSGTAYEQYF
>TRBJ2-1|TRBV19|many|TRBD2
TGTGCCAGTAAATGGGTCGCGGGAGGAATCAATGAGCAGTTCTTC
CASKWVAGGINEQFF
>TRBJ2-5|TRBV20-1|many|TRBD2
TGCAGTGCCCCGAAGGGAGGGAAGGAGACCCAGTACTTC
CSAPKGGKETQYF
>TRBJ2-1|TRBV15|-|-
TGTGCCACCTGCGCTAGGATTAATGATGAGCAGTTCTTC
CATCARINDEQFF
>TRBJ2-7|TRBV20-1|-|-
TGCAGTGCCCGAGGGGGGTCAACTTCCTACGAGCAGTACTTC
CSARGGSTSYEQYF
>TRBJ1-1|TRBV6-6|-|-
TGTGCCAGCCGTAGGCAGGAGTACACTGAAGCTTTCTTT
CASRRQEYTEAFF
>TRBJ2-1|TRBV4-2|-|TRBD1
TGTGCCAGCAGCCAAAGGTGGACAGGCCCGGATGAGCAGTTCTTC
CASSQRWTGPDEQFF
>TRBJ1-5|TRBV5-1|few|-
TGCGCCAGCAGCTCAGATCCAGGGGATAGCAATCAGCCCCAGCATTTT
CASSSDPGDSNQPQHF
>TRBJ2-5|TRBV5-1|few|-
TGCGCCAGCAGCTTGGCCGGTCCGGTTGGAGAGACCCAGTACTTC
CASSLAGPVGETQYF
>TRBJ2-1|TRBV13|-|-
TGTGCCAGCAGCTTAAGTCCAGGGGAGCAGTTCTTC
CASSLSPGEQFF
>TRBJ2-1|TRBV9|-|-
TGTGCCAGCAGCGTTAGCGGTAGTCTAAGCTCCTACAATGAGCAGTTCTTC
CASSVSGSLSSYNEQFF
>TRBJ1-2|TRBV20-1|-|-
TGCAGTGCCAGCCGCAGCTATGGCTACACCTTC
CSASRSYGYTF
>TRBJ1-4|TRBV18|-|-
TGTGCCAGCTCACCACGACGCCCGGCAACTAATGAAAAACTGTTTTTT
CASSPRRPATNEKLFF
>TRBJ2-7|TRBV2|-|TRBD1
TGTGCCAGCAGTCCTCGGACAGGGGCTGACGAGCAGTACTTC
CASSPRTGADEQYF
>TRBJ2-3|TRBV5-1|few|-
TGCGCCAGCAGCCCCGGGACCCAATTGGATACGCAGTATTTT
CASSPGTQLDTQYF
>TRBJ1-6|TRBV2|-|-
TGTGCCAGCAGTAGTGGGCAGGGCGCCTCACCCCTCCACTTT
CASSSGQGASPLHF
>TRBJ1-4|TRBV29-1|few|TRBD1
TGCAGCGTCGCCAGGGGGACAGCGTTAAATGAAAAACTGTTTTTT
CSVARGTALNEKLFF
>TRBJ1-2|TRBV6-5|few|-
TGTGCCAGCACTTATGGACTCTGGTCTAATCGCTACACCTTC
CASTYGLWSNRYTF
>TRBJ2-7|TRBV29-1|few|TRBD1
TGCAGCGTTCGACAGGGGGCGCGGGAGCAGTACTTC
CSVRQGAREQYF
>TRBJ2-7|TRBV27|-|-
TGTGCCAGCAGTTTTGGATCATACTACGAGCAGTACTTC
CASSFGSYYEQYF
>TRBJ1-2|TRBV6-6|few|-
TGTGCCAGCAATGAAAACTATGGCTACACCTTC
CASNENYGYTF
>TRBJ1-2|TRBV7-8|-|-
TGTGCCAGCAGCCCAGGGACGACAAGCTATGGCTACACCTTC
CASSPGTTSYGYTF
>TRBJ2-7|TRBV7-2|few|-
TGTGCCAGCAGCTACTGGGGGGGCCGTCACGGCGAGCAGTACTTC
CASSYWGGRHGEQYF
>TRBJ2-1|TRBV27|few|TRBD2
TGTGCCAGCATAACTAGCGGGCCATACAATGAGCAGTTCTTC
CASITSGPYNEQFF
>TRBJ2-7|TRBV3-1|few|-
TGTGCCAGCAGCCAAACGTCAACGGGCGCTTACGAGCAGTACTTC
CASSQTSTGAYEQYF
>TRBJ1-5|TRBV6-1|few|-
TGTGCCAGCAGTGGTGGGGTAACAGGGTTGGGCAATCAGCCCCAGCATTTT
CASSGGVTGLGNQPQHF
>TRBJ2-4|TRBV29-1|few|-
TGCAGCGTTGCCTATGCCAAAAACATTCAGTACTTC
CSVAYAKNIQYF
>TRBJ2-1|TRBV18|-|TRBD2
TGTGCCAGCTCACCAAGCGGGAGGGCATCGGGAAATGAGCAGTTCTTC
CASSPSGRASGNEQFF
>TRBJ2-3|TRBV21-1|-|-
TGTGCCAGCAGCCGGGACGTTCCCCTCCAAGATACGCAGTATTTT
CASSRDVPLQDTQYF
>TRBJ2-1|TRBV7-9|-|TRBD2
TGTGCCAGCAGCCCCCGGACTAGCGGAAAATCCAATGAGCAGTTCTTC
CASSPRTSGKSNEQFF
>TRBJ2-3|TRBV12-3/TRBV12-4|few|TRBD2
TGTGCCAGCAGTCCTATCTTGATAGCGGGAGCGACAGATACGCAGTATTTT
CASSPILIAGATDTQYF
>TRBJ2-5|TRBV29-1|-|-
TGCAGCGGGATGGGTCCGCGGGAGACCCAGTACTTC
CSGMGPRETQYF
>TRBJ1-1|TRBV9|-|-
TGTGCCAGCAGCGCCTCGGACAACCTGAAAGCTTTCTTT
CASSASDNLKAFF